A selection of T cell receptor beta chains follows, all from one sample in a study of response to subunit inactivated influenza vaccine. TCRdb redid the calling of the RT-PCR reads with MiXCR, one entry per CDR3 protein. The data show 650,000 or so distinct CDR3 sequences, with about 15% seen just once and 7.5% to 8% held by the top ten. The material was PBMCs from blood, obtained about 14 days before vaccination. All receptors derive from a man aged 45 to 65 who received an inactivated influenza vaccine. Each CDR3 is given with its conserved first and last residue. Fields, in order: V gene, J gene, D gene, clone size, CDR3 DNA, CDR3 protein. A D gene is named only where the DNA matches it firmly. Some rows mark clone size as missing; the rest say once, few, many or name a class of expanded clone.

TRBV7-2	TRBJ2-2	-	few	TGTGCCAGCAGAAAAGCGCCAGGGAGAACCGGGGAGCTGTTTTTT	CASRKAPGRTGELFF
TRBV12-3/TRBV12-4	TRBJ2-3	TRBD2	many	TGTGCCAGCACCACTTGGGGGGGAAGTGCAGATACGCAGTATTTT	CASTTWGGSADTQYF
TRBV7-2	TRBJ2-3	TRBD2	many	TGTGCCAGCAGCTTAACAGCTAGCGGGAGAACAGATACGCAGTATTTT	CASSLTASGRTDTQYF
TRBV12-5	TRBJ1-5	-	few	TGTGCTAGTGGTTTGCCGAACATACCGAGGGGTAGGAATCAGCCCCAGCATTTT	CASGLPNIPRGRNQPQHF
TRBV6-2/TRBV6-3	TRBJ1-2	-	-	TGTGCCAGCAGTCACGGGACGGGCGGCTCTGACTATGGCTACACCTTC	CASSHGTGGSDYGYTF
TRBV6-1	TRBJ1-2	TRBD1	few	TGTGCCAGCAGTACCGGGACAGTGAAGTATTATGGCTACACCTTC	CASSTGTVKYYGYTF
TRBV12-3/TRBV12-4	TRBJ2-7	-	many	TGTGCCAGCAGTACGCCGGAGCAGATCTACGAGCAGTACTTC	CASSTPEQIYEQYF
TRBV6-4	TRBJ1-5	TRBD1	few	TGTGCCACCGGACAGGGGGTCGGTCAGCCCCAGCATTTT	CATGQGVGQPQHF
TRBV15	TRBJ2-1	TRBD2	-	TGTGCCACCAGCAGAGGGGGACTAGCTCTCCGGAATGAGCAGTTCTTC	CATSRGGLALRNEQFF
TRBV6-2/TRBV6-3	TRBJ1-2	TRBD1	few	TGTGCCAGCAGTTACGACAGGGCGACCAATGGCTACACCTTC	CASSYDRATNGYTF
TRBV12-3/TRBV12-4	TRBJ2-3	TRBD2	many	TGTGCCAGCAGTTTAACTAGCGGGAGTGCCCCCACAGATACGCAGTATTTT	CASSLTSGSAPTDTQYF
TRBV19	TRBJ2-1	TRBD1	few	TGTGCCAGTAGTCTTTTTACAGGGGGCATTGATGAGCAGTTCTTC	CASSLFTGGIDEQFF
TRBV14	TRBJ1-5	-	-	TGTGCCAGCAGCCATTCTGGGAACAATCAGCCCCAGCATTTT	CASSHSGNNQPQHF
TRBV18	TRBJ2-1	-	-	TGTGCCAGCTCACCGGAGGTGGGGTCCTACAATGAGCAGTTCTTC	CASSPEVGSYNEQFF
TRBV20-1	TRBJ2-7	TRBD2	many	TGCAGTGTTAGACGGACTAGCGGGAGGACGTTCGAGCAGTACTTC	CSVRRTSGRTFEQYF
TRBV5-1	TRBJ2-1	-	-	TGCGCCAGCAGCTTGGCTGTTACAGGACAGTACAATGAGCAGTTCTTC	CASSLAVTGQYNEQFF
TRBV7-9	TRBJ2-4	-	few	TGTGCCAGCAGCTTAGATCAAAACATTCAGTACTTC	CASSLDQNIQYF
TRBV29-1	TRBJ2-1	-	many	TGCAGCGTTGAACCCCAACGGGGGCTCTCCTACAATGAGCAGTTCTTC	CSVEPQRGLSYNEQFF
TRBV20-1	TRBJ1-2	TRBD1	-	TGCAGTGCTCCGCTGCCCGGGACAGGGGAATTGCGTGGCTACACCTTC	CSAPLPGTGELRGYTF
TRBV3-1	TRBJ1-3	TRBD1	-	TGTGCCAGCGAAAAGGGGAGACAGGGGCTCATCGGAAACACCATATATTTT	CASEKGRQGLIGNTIYF
TRBV7-9	TRBJ1-2	-	-	TGTGCCAGCAGCTTAAAACAGGAGATGGGTAACTATGGCTACACCTTC	CASSLKQEMGNYGYTF
TRBV12-3/TRBV12-4	TRBJ2-2	TRBD2	once	TGTGCCAGCAAAGATCTAGCGGGGCACAACCCCGGGGAGCTGTTTTTT	CASKDLAGHNPGELFF
TRBV5-1	TRBJ1-6	TRBD1	-	TGCGCCAGCAGCAGGGGACAGGATAGTTCACCCCTCCACTTT	CASSRGQDSSPLHF
TRBV4-2	TRBJ1-2	-	-	TGTGCCAGCAGCCAAGAGGGAACCGACATCCACTATGGCTACACCTTC	CASSQEGTDIHYGYTF
TRBV24-1	TRBJ2-2	TRBD2	-	TGTGCCACCGGGGCGGGAGCGAACACCGGGGAGCTGTTTTTT	CATGAGANTGELFF
TRBV11-2	TRBJ2-5	-	-	TGTGCCAGCAGCCTCAGGACCCAAAGTCAAGAGACCCAGTACTTC	CASSLRTQSQETQYF
TRBV10-3	TRBJ1-2	-	-	TGTGCCATCAGTGACGACACGGAAAGTAACTATGGCTACACCTTC	CAISDDTESNYGYTF
TRBV27	TRBJ2-7	-	-	TGTGCCAGCAGTGCAGACACTTCCTACGAGCAGTACTTC	CASSADTSYEQYF
TRBV12-3/TRBV12-4	TRBJ1-1	TRBD1	few	TGTGCCAGCAGTCCATACAGGGGGGCTTCGAGTACTGAAGCTTTCTTT	CASSPYRGASSTEAFF